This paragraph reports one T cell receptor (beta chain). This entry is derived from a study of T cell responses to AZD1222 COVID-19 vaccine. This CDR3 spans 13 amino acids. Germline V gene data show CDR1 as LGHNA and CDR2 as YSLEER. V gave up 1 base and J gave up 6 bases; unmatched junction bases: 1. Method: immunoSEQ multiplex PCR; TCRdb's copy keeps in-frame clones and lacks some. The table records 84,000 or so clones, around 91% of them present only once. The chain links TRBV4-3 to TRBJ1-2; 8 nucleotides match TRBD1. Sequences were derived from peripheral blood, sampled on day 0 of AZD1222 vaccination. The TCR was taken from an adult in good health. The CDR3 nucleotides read TGCGCCAGCAGCCAAGCAGGGGGCGATGGCTACACCTTC. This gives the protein CASSQAGGDGYTF.